These 10 T cell receptor beta chains originate from one sample sequenced in a study of tumor-infiltrating lymphocytes in primary liver carcinoma. Production of TCR beta cDNA used about 500 ng total RNA together with a constant-region primer. Three nested multiplex PCR rounds, a slightly modified ARM-PCR, produced the libraries for TCR beta. Amplification in the first two PCR rounds was performed using TRBV1-TRBV30 forward primers and a C-beta reverse primer for around 9 cycles each. Via MiXCR, TCRdb re-called the multiplex PCR reads, giving one row per CDR3 protein. The sample lists around 330,000 distinct CDR3 sequences, around three fifths seen once, with over 15% in the top ten. Blood RNA came from unsorted whole blood; germline DNA was also extracted. Sequencing was done on a sample of peripheral blood. Receptors originate from a woman aged 25 to 39 with primary liver carcinoma and hepatitis B virus infection.

The table lists this clonotype with a few counts. The chain uses TRBV7-8 and TRBJ2-3; perhaps TRBD2 as D (5 bases). The germline V gene encodes CDR1 SGHVS and CDR2 FQNEAQ. The V end lost 2 bases, the J end lost 1 base, and 7 bases lay between the germline ends. The CDR3 is 14 amino acids. The CDR3 sequence is CASSLSSGTDTQYF. CDR3 nucleotide sequence: TGTGCCAGCAGCTTAAGTAGCGGCACAGATACGCAGTATTTT.

A remark on this clonotype: A clone one base away is much larger, so this may be a read error. The chain joins TRBV6-5 to TRBJ2-7, with unresolved D. The CDR3 has 15 residues. The germline V gene has CDR1 MNHEY and CDR2 SVGAGI. The CDR3 spells CACRRGAPVFYEQYF. CDR3 in DNA: TGTGCCTGCAGACGAGGAGCTCCTGTCTTCTACGAGCAGTACTTC.

The chain combines TRBV29-1 with TRBJ2-4; D not certain. Germline V gene data show CDR1 as SQVTM and CDR2 as ANQGSEA. The CDR3 runs 13 residues. V gave up 4 bases and J gave up 12 bases, with 19 bases separating them. The CDR3 DNA is TGCAGCGTTGGTTCAGCCGCCAAAACCACTCAGTACTTC. As protein: CSVGSAAKTTQYF.

With respect to this clonotype: A much larger clone differs by one base, so this may be a read error. This chain joins TRBV11-3 and TRBJ2-1; D may be TRBD2 (5 bases). The CDR3 totals 12 residues. In germline, CDR1 is SGHNT, CDR2 YENEEA. The CDR3 coding sequence is TGTACCAGCAGCTTAACCAGAGGGGAGCAGTTCTTC. Amino acids: CTSSLTRGEQFF.

The V gene is TRBV7-9, the J gene TRBJ2-7, with D uncertain. V gave up 1 base and J gave up 8 bases, with 12 bases separating them. Germline loops: CDR1 SEHNR, CDR2 FQNEAQ (reference sequence). This CDR3 has 13 residues. The CDR3, as DNA: TGTGCCAGCAGCTTAGTGGAAGGCGAGAAGCAGTACTTC. Its translation is CASSLVEGEKQYF.

This clonotype was recorded many times. The DNA of the CDR3 is TGTGCCAGCAGCTTAGTGCGGGACCTTAACACTGAAGCTTTCTTT. Amino acid sequence: CASSLVRDLNTEAFF. The rearrangement joins TRBV11-2 to TRBJ1-1, with D possibly matching TRBD1 (5 bases). Trimming left V 1 base short and J 2 bases short, with 11 bases between. CDR1 SGHAT and CDR2 FQNNGV come from the germline V gene. This CDR3 has 15 amino acids.

The chain carries TRBV6-5 and TRBJ2-3, with 7 bases fitting TRBD2. The CDR3 is 14 residues long. Trimming cost V 6 bases and J 8 bases; bases outside gene matches: 11. In germline, CDR1 is MNHEY, CDR2 SVGAGI. CDR3 in amino acids: CASRISAGVITQYF. The CDR3 nucleotides read TGTGCCAGCAGAATCTCCGCGGGAGTTATTACGCAGTATTTT.

This clonotype was picked up many times. V usage is TRBV4-2 and J usage is TRBJ2-4, with TRBD1 identical over 8 bases. The V gene end was trimmed by 0 bases and the J gene end by 4 bases; junction bases not matched to a gene: 5. Germline CDR1 reads LGHNA; CDR2 reads YNFKEQ. The CDR3 has 16 amino acids. CDR3 region: CASSQDSRQGKNIQYF. CDR3 sequence (DNA): TGTGCCAGCAGCCAAGATAGCAGACAGGGGAAAAACATTCAGTACTTC.

This chain uses TRBV6-1 with TRBJ1-3, with D tentatively TRBD1 (5 bases). The CDR3 loop spans 14 amino acids. Trimming cost V 7 bases and J 4 bases, with 14 bases left between them. Germline CDR1 reads MNHNS; CDR2 reads SASEGT. This CDR3 is CASITGFGGNTIYF. The CDR3 DNA sequence: TGTGCCAGCATTACAGGATTTGGCGGAAACACCATATATTTT.

As to this clonotype: The junction departs from germline at one end; a sequencing error may be responsible. The genes are TRBV6-5 and TRBJ2-1; unclear D gene. Per germline, CDR1 MNHEY and CDR2 SVGAGI. The CDR3 consists of 15 residues. The CDR3 DNA follows: TGTACCAGCAGTATAGAGGCAGGATATGACAATGAGCAGTTCTTC. It specifies CTSSIEAGYDNEQFF.